A single sample is the source of the 30 T cell receptor beta chains below, sequenced in a study of T-cell reconstitution after alpha-beta-depleted transplantation in children. Unique molecular identifiers were incorporated when the TCRbeta library was constructed. TCRdb reanalysed the PCR reads using MiXCR and keeps one entry per CDR3 protein. Of about 640,000 distinct CDR3 sequences in the sample, 15% to 20% are singletons; the top ten hold 0.8% to 1.1%. The specimen was PBMCs from the stem cell graft donor, collected from the stem cell graft. These receptors were collected from a human donor who donated a stem cell graft to a child with acute myeloid leukemia.

This clonotype was picked up many times. The chain links TRBV19 to TRBJ2-1; D perhaps matches TRBD1 (6 bases). The CDR3 consists of 15 residues. Germline assignment: CDR1 LNHDA and CDR2 SQIVND (reference sequence). Trimming shortened V by 6 bases and J by 0 bases, and 12 bases separated the two germline ends. In DNA form, the CDR3 reads TGTGCCAGTAGCACGGACAGTCGCTCCTACAATGAGCAGTTCTTC. Residues: CASSTDSRSYNEQFF.

This clonotype was counted at least ten times. The gene calls are TRBV7-9 and TRBJ2-7; D may correspond to TRBD1 or TRBD2 (5 bases each). Germline V gene data show CDR1 as SEHNR and CDR2 as FQNEAQ (reference sequence). V shed 8 bases and J shed 3 bases, with 11 bases lying between them. The CDR3 loop spans 12 amino acids. Written as DNA, the CDR3 is TGTGCCAGCGAGGGACGGGACTACGAGCAGTACGTC. Amino acids: CASEGRDYEQYV.

This clonotype appeared a few times. The rearrangement links TRBV7-3 to TRBJ2-7; 12 nucleotides match TRBD2. V gave up 4 bases and J gave up 4 bases; unmatched junction bases: 17. This CDR3 has 19 residues. Looked up from germline, CDR1 is SGHTA and CDR2 is FQGTGA. CDR3 sequence reads: CASSSKGGGLAGLNYEQYF. CDR3 nucleotide sequence: TGTGCCAGCAGCTCTAAGGGAGGAGGACTAGCGGGGCTTAATTACGAGCAGTACTTC.

This clonotype was recorded many times. V usage is TRBV29-1 and J usage is TRBJ1-1; 10 positions match TRBD1. The V gene's germline CDR1 is SQVTM and CDR2 ANQGSEA. The V gene end was trimmed by 4 bases and the J gene end by 6 bases; junction bases not matched to a gene: 2. The CDR3 covers 12 residues. The CDR3 loop is CSVGQGASEAFF. The CDR3, as DNA: TGCAGCGTTGGACAGGGGGCGTCTGAAGCTTTCTTT.

This clonotype came up many times. The chain links TRBV12-3 or TRBV12-4 to TRBJ2-7; D possibly corresponds to TRBD1 (6 bases). With 6 bases removed from V and 2 bases from J, the gap between germline ends came to 17 bases. The CDR3 contains 15 residues. The CDR3 region is CASRQQGSGAYEQYF. The DNA for the CDR3 is TGTGCCAGCAGACAACAGGGAAGTGGCGCCTACGAGCAGTACTTC.

The chain links TRBV20-1 to TRBJ2-7; D is uncertain. The CDR3 is made up of 15 amino acids. Germline CDR1 and CDR2: DFQATT and SNEGSKA (reference sequence). The V gene lost 0 bases and the J gene lost 0 bases, with 12 bases spanning the gap. CDR3 residues: CSARDLSGDSYEQYF. In nucleotides, the CDR3 is TGCAGTGCTAGAGATTTATCGGGCGACTCCTACGAGCAGTACTTC.

The chain links TRBV27 to TRBJ2-1; D could derive from TRBD1 or TRBD2 (5 bases each). The germline V gene encodes CDR1 MNHEY and CDR2 SMNVEV (reference sequence). The CDR3 runs 13 residues. Trimming stripped 1 base from V and 8 bases from J, with 9 bases between. As DNA, the CDR3 is TGTGCCAGCAGTTTATACGAGGGGCATGAGCAGTTCTTC. Its protein is CASSLYEGHEQFF.

This clonotype was seen a handful of times. The chain uses TRBV6-4 and TRBJ1-5, with 8 bases matching TRBD1. The CDR3 runs 12 residues. Germline trimming cut 6 bases from V and 7 bases from J; bases unmatched to any gene: 2. Per germline, CDR1 MRHNA and CDR2 SNTAGT. The DNA of the CDR3 is TGTGCCAGCAGGGACAGGGAGCAGCCCCAGCATTTT. Translation gives CASRDREQPQHF.

The rearrangement links TRBV18 to TRBJ2-4, with 8 bases lining up with TRBD1. The CDR3 has 17 residues. Per the germline V gene, CDR1 is KGHSH and CDR2 is LQKENI. J lost 7 bases, V lost 3 bases, and 14 bases had no gene match. The CDR3 sequence: CASSPDPQGAKGNIQYF. For the CDR3, the DNA is TGTGCCAGCTCACCGGATCCCCAGGGGGCGAAGGGGAACATTCAGTACTTC.

The chain couples TRBV5-1 to TRBJ1-1; D perhaps matches TRBD1 (6 bases). V gave up 0 bases and J gave up 5 bases, with 14 bases separating them. Germline assignment: CDR1 SGHRS and CDR2 YFSETQ. CDR3 length equals 15 residues. The CDR3 DNA sequence: TGCGCCAGCAGCTTGGAGGGCCAGGGGCTAACTGAAGCTTTCTTT. Translated: CASSLEGQGLTEAFF.

The sample holds a few counts of this clonotype. The chain joins TRBV5-4 to TRBJ2-1; TRBD2 matches at 9 bases. The CDR3 is 17 residues long. The V and J ends lost 2 bases and 7 bases, in that order; junction bases with no gene match: 13. Germline V CDR1 and CDR2: SGHNT, YYREEE (reference sequence). The CDR3 DNA is TGTGCCAGCAGCTTAAAGGGTCTAGCGGGGTGGTATAATGAGCAGTTCTTC. This codes for CASSLKGLAGWYNEQFF.

This clonotype was picked up many times. The rearrangement joins TRBV10-3 to TRBJ2-1; possible D gene TRBD1, 6 bases. The V and J ends lost 8 bases and 4 bases respectively, with 15 bases between them. Germline V gene data show CDR1 as ENHRY and CDR2 as SYGVKD. The CDR3 has 14 amino acids. The CDR3: CAIGRDTEYNEQFF. CDR3 DNA sequence: TGTGCCATCGGCCGGGACACGGAGTACAATGAGCAGTTCTTC.

V is TRBV7-2 and J is TRBJ1-1; 12 positions match TRBD1. Looked up from germline, CDR1 is SGHTA and CDR2 is FQGNSA. This CDR3 has 15 residues. With V trimmed by 2 bases and J by 7 bases, 5 bases remained unmatched. Here the CDR3 DNA reads TGTGCCAGCAGCTTAATGGGACAGGGGGCGGGTGAAGCTTTCTTT. The encoded protein is CASSLMGQGAGEAFF. The entire variable domain, with the rest obtained from reference TRBV7-2 and TRBJ1-1, is as follows: GAGVSQSPSNKVTEKGKDVELRCDPISGHTALYWYRQSLGQGLEFLIYFQGNSAPDKSGLPSDRFSAERTGGSVSTLTIQRTQQEDSAVYLCASSLMGQGAGEAFFGQGTRLTVV.

This clonotype occurred a few times. The V gene is TRBV5-1, the J gene TRBJ2-2; tentatively, D is TRBD2 (6 bases). This CDR3 has 14 residues. Trimming pared 6 bases from V and 8 bases from J, leaving 17 bases between. CDR1 and CDR2 (germline): SGHRS, YFSETQ. CDR3 nucleotide sequence: TGCGCCAGCAACCGCGGGGCTGCGGAGGGGGAGCTGTTTTTT. It yields the protein CASNRGAAEGELFF.

V usage is TRBV7-6 and J usage is TRBJ2-1; D is perhaps TRBD1 (5 bases). Trimming stripped 5 bases from V and 0 bases from J, with 14 bases between. The CDR3 sequence is 16 residues long. Germline V gene sequence: CDR1 SGHVS, CDR2 FNYEAQ. For the CDR3, the DNA is TGTGCCAGCAGCCCCCGTACAGGAAGCTCCTACAATGAGCAGTTCTTC. It specifies CASSPRTGSSYNEQFF. Full variable domain (missing parts from reference TRBV7-6 and TRBJ2-1): GAGVSQSPRYKVTKRGQDVALRCDPISGHVSLYWYRQALGQGPEFLTYFNYEAQQDKSGLPNDRFSAERPEGSISTLTIQRTEQRDSAMYRCASSPRTGSSYNEQFFGPGTRLTVL.

CDR3 in DNA: TGCAGTGCTAGAGGGGACACATTCGGCTTTGGCTACACCTTC. As protein: CSARGDTFGFGYTF. This chain joins TRBV20-1 and TRBJ1-2; D possibly corresponds to TRBD1 (6 bases). V gave up 1 base and J gave up 7 bases, with 16 bases separating them. Germline V gene data show CDR1 as DFQATT and CDR2 as SNEGSKA (reference sequence). CDR3 length: 14 amino acids.

The genes are TRBV18 and TRBJ2-3, with D perhaps TRBD1 or TRBD2 (5 bases each). V was clipped by 3 bases and J by 8 bases, with 12 bases between them. CDR1 and CDR2 from the germline V gene are KGHSH and LQKENI. The CDR3 has 13 amino acids. CDR3 region: CASSPQGRPTQYF. CDR3 coding DNA: TGTGCCAGCTCACCTCAGGGACGTCCTACGCAGTATTTT.

This sequence joins TRBV5-1 and TRBJ1-4; D remains unclear. Germline CDR1 and CDR2: SGHRS and YFSETQ. Trimming pared 0 bases from V and 0 bases from J, leaving 12 bases between. The CDR3 length is 17 residues. In DNA, the CDR3 is TGCGCCAGCAGCTTGGAACCGGCTATTGCAACTAATGAAAAACTGTTTTTT. It yields the protein CASSLEPAIATNEKLFF.

This clonotype was recorded at least ten times. The rearrangement joins TRBV7-9 to TRBJ2-3, with D possibly matching TRBD2 (6 bases). Trimming shortened V by 5 bases and J by 2 bases, and 8 bases separated the two germline ends. CDR1 and CDR2 from the germline V gene are SEHNR and FQNEAQ (reference sequence). The CDR3 is 13 amino acids. The CDR3 DNA reads TGTGCCAGCAGCCCGGGACTCACAGATACGCAGTATTTT. This gives the protein CASSPGLTDTQYF.

This chain links TRBV19 with TRBJ2-5; perhaps D is TRBD1 or TRBD2 (5 bases each). The CDR3 extends over 14 amino acids. Germline CDR1 LNHDA, CDR2 SQIVND (reference sequence). Between the trimmed V and J ends, which lost 1 base and 5 bases, there was a span of 11 bases. This chain's CDR3 is CASSIGGDVETQYF. CDR3 in DNA: TGTGCCAGTAGTATAGGAGGGGATGTTGAGACCCAGTACTTC. Full variable domain (remainder filled in from reference TRBV19 and TRBJ2-5): DGGITQSPKYLFRKEGQNVTLSCEQNLNHDAMYWYRQDPGQGLRLIYYSQIVNDFQKGDIAEGYSVSREKKESFPLTVTSAQKNPTAFYLCASSIGGDVETQYFGPGTRLLVL.

The J gene is TRBJ1-5, the V gene TRBV20-1; 9 bases align to TRBD1. Losses at the gene ends were 6 bases for V and 0 bases for J; bases not matched to a gene: 12. The CDR3 runs to 17 residues. Germline V gene sequence: CDR1 DFQATT, CDR2 SNEGSKA (reference sequence). CDR3 region: CSALQGDRAYSNQPQHF. Here the CDR3 DNA reads TGCAGTGCGTTGCAAGGGGACAGGGCCTATAGCAATCAGCCCCAGCATTTT.

This clonotype came up a few times. The rearrangement links TRBV13 to TRBJ1-4; tentatively, D is TRBD1 (6 bases). Trimming shortened V by 6 bases and J by 7 bases, and 21 bases separated the two germline ends. This CDR3 contains 16 residues. CDR1 and CDR2 from the germline V gene are PRHDT and FYEKMQ (reference sequence). This CDR3 is CASRSSQGLSGEKLFF. In DNA, the CDR3 is TGTGCCAGCAGGTCCAGCCAGGGGCTCTCTGGTGAAAAACTGTTTTTT. The variable domain in full, completed from reference TRBV13 and TRBJ1-4, reads AAGVIQSPRHLIKEKRETATLKCYPIPRHDTVYWYQQGPGQDPQFLISFYEKMQSDKGSIPDRFSAQQFSDYHSELNMSSLELGDSALYFCASRSSQGLSGEKLFFGSGTQLSVL.

This clonotype was recorded a few times. CDR3 region: CASSYAEGGAYEQYF. For the CDR3, the DNA is TGTGCCAGCAGTTACGCAGAAGGGGGCGCTTACGAGCAGTACTTC. The rearrangement uses TRBV6-2 or TRBV6-3 and TRBJ2-7, with 7 nucleotides matching TRBD1. This CDR3 comprises 15 residues. The trim removed 2 bases at V and 4 bases at J, leaving 8 bases unmatched. From germline, CDR1 is MNHEY and CDR2 SVGEGT.

Turning to this clonotype: A read error may account for a junction end that differs from germline. The chain combines TRBV20-1 with TRBJ2-7; 8 bases are shared with TRBD2. CDR1 DFQATT and CDR2 SNEGSKA come from the germline V gene (reference sequence). This CDR3 is 16 amino acids long. CDR3 protein: CCARVSPRGGPYEQYF. As DNA, the CDR3 is TGCTGTGCTAGAGTTTCCCCCCGCGGGGGGCCTTACGAGCAGTACTTC.

The table lists this clonotype with a few counts. The CDR3 sequence: CASRFYPENTGELFF. The CDR3 coding sequence is TGCGCCAGCAGATTTTACCCAGAGAACACCGGGGAGCTGTTTTTT. The rearrangement joins TRBV5-1 to TRBJ2-2; D is undetermined. CDR3 length: 15 amino acids. V shed 5 bases and J shed 1 base, with 12 bases lying between them. The germline CDR1 and CDR2 sequences are SGHRS and YFSETQ. Based on the CDR3 plus reference TRBV5-1 and TRBJ2-2, the full variable domain is KAGVTQTPRYLIKTRGQQVTLSCSPISGHRSVSWYQQTPGQGLQFLFEYFSETQRNKGNFPGRFSGRQFSNSRSEMNVSTLELGDSALYLCASRFYPENTGELFFGEGSRLTVL.

This clonotype has ten or more counts. The chain is built from TRBV20-1 and TRBJ2-1; 7 positions agree with TRBD2. Germline loops: CDR1 DFQATT, CDR2 SNEGSKA (reference sequence). The ends lost 2 bases at V and 4 bases at J; junction bases unmatched: 2. The CDR3 runs to 13 residues. The CDR3: CSARRTSYNEQFF. CDR3 DNA: TGCAGTGCTAGACGGACTAGTTACAATGAGCAGTTCTTC.

This clonotype was detected ten times or more. The chain has TRBV5-6 and TRBJ2-7; a weak D match, TRBD2 (7 bases). CDR1 and CDR2 (germline): SGHDT, YYEEEE. The CDR3 contains 12 residues. Trimming stripped 7 bases from V and 6 bases from J, with 14 bases between. CDR3: CASSRGGGEQYV. CDR3 nucleotides: TGTGCCAGCTCGAGGGGGGGTGGCGAGCAGTACGTC.

This sequence joins TRBV10-1 and TRBJ2-4; the D is unclear. The V end lost 0 bases, the J end lost 0 bases, and 6 bases lay between the germline ends. From germline, CDR1 is WNHNN and CDR2 SYGVQD (reference sequence). The CDR3 is made up of 15 amino acids. This CDR3 reads CASSESKVAKNIQYF. CDR3 DNA: TGCGCCAGCAGTGAGTCGAAAGTAGCCAAAAACATTCAGTACTTC.

This clonotype was counted at least ten times. The chain couples TRBV29-1 to TRBJ2-1; TRBD1 aligns across 7 bases. Losses at the gene ends were 7 bases for V and 7 bases for J; bases not matched to a gene: 4. Germline V gives CDR1 SQVTM, CDR2 ANQGSEA. There are 11 residues in the CDR3. DNA of the CDR3: TGCAGCGCCCTGACAGGGAATGAGCAGTTCTTC. Its translation: CSALTGNEQFF.

The rearrangement links TRBV4-1 to TRBJ1-5; a possible D gene is TRBD1 (6 bases). This CDR3 is built from 17 residues. Deletions cut 0 bases from V and 3 bases from J, with 15 bases between. Germline V gene data show CDR1 as MGHRA and CDR2 as YSYEKL. The CDR3 region is CASSQETGLNSNQPQHF. CDR3 coding DNA: TGCGCCAGCAGCCAAGAAACAGGGCTCAACTCCAATCAGCCCCAGCATTTT.